This is a list of T cell receptor beta chains from one sample in a study of Ad26.COV2.S vaccination and SARS-CoV-2 variants. Repertoires were generated with immunoSEQ multiplex PCR, while TCRdb's copy carries only in-frame clones and drops some. The sample lists some 410,000 clones; approximately 90% were seen once. The specimen was peripheral blood, collected in a trial of Ad26.COV2.S vaccine versus placebo. These receptors came from a person aged 18-65 years who received the Ad26.COV2.S COVID-19 vaccine or a placebo. CDR3s include the opening cysteine and the closing phenylalanine or tryptophan. A D gene is named only where the DNA matches it firmly. Clone sizes are given selectively: once, few, many, or a class where the clone is expanded.

D,J,length,size,V,CDR3,DNA
TRBD2,TRBJ2-5,15,NA,TRBV24-1,CATSDATSGAETQYF,TGTGCCACCAGTGATGCGACTAGCGGGGCGGAGACCCAGTACTTC
NA,TRBJ2-5,14,NA,TRBV3-1/TRBV3-2,CASSPTAGPGTQYF,TGTGCCAGCAGCCCGACCGCTGGCCCGGGGACCCAGTACTTC
NA,TRBJ2-3,18,NA,TRBV11-2,CASSFRGDGGAATDTQYF,TGTGCCAGCAGCTTTCGAGGTGATGGGGGGGCGGCCACAGATACGCAGTATTTT
TRBD1,TRBJ2-3,14,NA,TRBV7-8,CASSSGQGPDTQYF,TGTGCCAGCAGCTCTGGACAGGGCCCAGATACGCAGTATTTT
NA,TRBJ1-4,16,NA,TRBV5-1,CASSFYGGELREKLFF,TGCGCCAGCAGCTTTTATGGGGGCGAATTGCGGGAAAAACTGTTTTTT
TRBD2,TRBJ2-5,16,NA,TRBV7-8,CASSPWTSGGSGTQYF,TGTGCCAGCAGCCCATGGACTAGCGGGGGCTCCGGGACCCAGTACTTC
NA,TRBJ2-3,18,NA,TRBV9,CASSVGGGIRSSTDTQYF,TGTGCCAGCAGCGTAGGTGGAGGGATACGCTCTAGCACAGATACGCAGTATTTT
NA,TRBJ1-2,14,NA,TRBV7-2,CASSLGPINYGYTF,TGTGCCAGCAGCTTGGGGCCCATTAACTATGGCTACACCTTC
TRBD2,TRBJ2-7,16,NA,TRBV5-6,CASSLATSGVFGEQYF,TGTGCCAGCAGCCTGGCGACTAGCGGGGTATTTGGCGAGCAGTACTTC
NA,TRBJ2-4,14,NA,TRBV6-2/TRBV6-3,CASSYEAARNIQYF,TGTGCCAGCAGTTACGAGGCAGCCCGAAACATTCAGTACTTC
NA,TRBJ2-1,16,once,TRBV15,CATMIWPGSSYNEQFF,TGTGCCACCATGATTTGGCCAGGGAGCTCCTACAATGAGCAGTTCTTC
TRBD2,TRBJ2-7,15,NA,TRBV27,CASTSTGRGVYEQYF,TGTGCCAGCACCTCTACCGGGCGGGGGGTTTACGAGCAGTACTTC
NA,TRBJ1-1,15,NA,TRBV21-1,CASSKEGGRLTEAFF,TGTGCCAGCAGCAAAGAGGGGGGGAGGTTGACTGAAGCTTTCTTT
NA,TRBJ2-6,16,NA,TRBV6-5,CASSYMGSPGANVLTF,TGTGCCAGCAGTTACATGGGGAGCCCTGGGGCCAACGTCCTGACTTTC
TRBD1,TRBJ2-1,16,NA,TRBV19,CASSRETGGAVDEQFF,TGTGCCAGTAGTAGAGAGACAGGGGGTGCTGTGGATGAGCAGTTCTTC
NA,TRBJ1-3,15,NA,TRBV7-2,CASSLVGPSGNTIYF,TGTGCCAGCAGCTTAGTCGGGCCCTCTGGAAACACCATATATTTT
NA,TRBJ2-1,17,NA,TRBV4-3,CASSQDPNRFISNEQFF,TGCGCCAGCAGCCAAGATCCAAACCGGTTTATATCCAATGAGCAGTTCTTC
TRBD1,TRBJ2-7,13,NA,TRBV12-3/TRBV12-4,CASSADRAYEQYF,TGTGCCAGCAGCGCCGACAGGGCCTACGAGCAGTACTTC
NA,TRBJ1-1,15,NA,TRBV7-6,CASSLVGREGTEAFF,TGTGCCAGCAGCTTAGTCGGCAGGGAGGGGACTGAAGCTTTCTTT
TRBD1,TRBJ2-7,15,NA,TRBV7-2,CASTLTRDRVFEQYF,TGTGCCAGCACTCTCACCCGGGACAGGGTTTTTGAGCAGTACTTC
NA,TRBJ1-1,13,NA,TRBV5-1,CASSEGVNTEAFF,TGCGCCAGCAGTGAAGGCGTTAACACTGAAGCTTTCTTT
TRBD2,TRBJ2-3,15,NA,TRBV19,CASSTAGGDTDTQYF,TGTGCCAGTAGTACGGCGGGGGGGGACACAGATACGCAGTATTTT
NA,TRBJ2-7,13,NA,TRBV23-1,CASRPGCGYEQYF,TGCGCCAGCAGACCCGGCTGCGGGTACGAGCAGTACTTC
TRBD1,TRBJ2-7,15,NA,TRBV27,CASSARDRGLYEQYF,TGTGCCAGCAGTGCCCGGGACAGGGGGCTCTACGAGCAGTACTTC
NA,TRBJ1-2,13,NA,TRBV7-9,CASSFGRDYGYTF,TGTGCCAGCAGCTTTGGCAGGGACTATGGCTACACCTTC
TRBD1,TRBJ1-2,14,NA,TRBV6-5,CASSSWTGNYGYTF,TGTGCCAGCAGTTCATGGACAGGGAACTATGGCTACACCTTC
TRBD1,TRBJ2-7,13,NA,TRBV10-2,CASTDRVMPEQYF,TGCGCCAGTACGGACAGGGTTATGCCCGAGCAGTACTTC
TRBD2,TRBJ2-3,15,NA,TRBV27,CASSTLAGDIDTQYF,TGTGCCAGCAGTACGCTAGCGGGGGACATTGATACGCAGTATTTT
NA,TRBJ1-5,13,NA,TRBV5-1,CASSLAPDQPQHF,TGCGCCAGCAGCTTGGCGCCTGATCAGCCCCAGCATTTT
TRBD2,TRBJ2-1,16,once,TRBV7-9,CASSLSAGGPGDEQFF,TGTGCCAGCAGCCTCTCAGCGGGGGGGCCTGGCGATGAGCAGTTCTTC
NA,TRBJ2-7,15,once,TRBV7-2,CASSPQGISAYEQYF,TGTGCCAGCAGCCCCCAGGGGATCTCAGCCTACGAGCAGTACTTC
NA,TRBJ2-2,13,NA,TRBV10-1,CASRAGDTGELFF,TGCGCCAGCCGTGCCGGGGACACCGGGGAGCTGTTTTTT
TRBD1,TRBJ2-7,14,NA,TRBV6-2/TRBV6-3,CASSTRTGTYEQYF,TGTGCCAGCAGCACCAGGACAGGCACCTACGAGCAGTACTTC
NA,TRBJ1-5,13,NA,TRBV30,CAWSVGSNQPQHF,TGTGCCTGGAGTGTGGGGAGCAATCAGCCCCAGCATTTT
TRBD1,TRBJ2-7,15,NA,TRBV4-1,CASSQVGTGEYEQYF,TGCGCCAGCAGCCAAGTAGGGACAGGAGAATACGAGCAGTACTTC
NA,TRBJ1-5,15,NA,TRBV7-6,CASSLEPYSNQPQHF,TGTGCCAGCAGCTTAGAGCCTTATAGCAATCAGCCCCAGCATTTT
TRBD1,TRBJ2-7,13,NA,TRBV9,CASSAGTGYEQYF,TGTGCCAGCAGCGCCGGGACAGGGTACGAGCAGTACTTC
NA,TRBJ2-7,16,NA,TRBV19,CASSIDRGTPFYEQYF,TGTGCCAGTAGTATAGACCGCGGGACTCCCTTCTACGAGCAGTACTTC
NA,TRBJ2-2,15,NA,TRBV5-6,CASSSTGTPGAELFF,TGTGCCAGCAGCTCTACCGGGACACCTGGCGCGGAGCTGTTTTTT
NA,TRBJ1-5,14,NA,TRBV3-1/TRBV3-2,CASSQRWGNQPQHF,TGTGCCAGCAGCCAACGGTGGGGGAATCAGCCCCAGCATTTT
NA,TRBJ2-1,14,NA,TRBV19,CASSIEGRGNEQFF,TGTGCCAGTAGTATAGAAGGTAGGGGTAATGAGCAGTTCTTC
NA,TRBJ2-7,14,NA,TRBV9,CASSVAKDSYEQYF,TGTGCCAGCAGCGTAGCTAAGGACTCCTACGAGCAGTACTTC
NA,TRBJ1-2,12,NA,TRBV7-2,CASSLGTYGYTF,TGTGCCAGCAGCTTGGGGACCTATGGCTACACCTTC
NA,TRBJ2-7,14,NA,TRBV5-5,CASSSHRSSYEQYF,TGTGCCAGCAGCTCCCATAGGAGCTCCTACGAGCAGTACTTC
NA,TRBJ2-7,15,NA,TRBV19,CATRKEDPGPYEQYF,TGTGCCACCAGAAAAGAAGACCCCGGTCCCTACGAGCAGTACTTC
NA,TRBJ1-1,13,NA,TRBV29-1,CSVVRDDGTEAFF,TGCAGCGTTGTTCGGGACGATGGGACTGAAGCTTTCTTT